Listed below are T cell receptor beta chains from one sample, sequenced in a study of T cells after yellow fever vaccination. TCRdb called the 5' RACE reads again in MiXCR, with one record for every CDR3 protein. Of about 220,000 distinct CDR3 sequences in the sample, roughly 6.8% were seen once. The material sequenced was CD4+ T cells sorted from PBMCs, taken on the day of the yellow fever booster vaccination. Receptor source: a man aged 30 to 39 who received the YFV17D yellow fever vaccine. Both conserved end residues are part of each CDR3. A D gene is named only where the DNA matches it firmly. Expanded clones are given a class, and other clones once, few, many or no size at all.

size	D	V	J	CDR3	DNA
NA	NA	TRBV9	TRBJ1-1	CASSVGGGDHAFF	TGTGCCAGCAGCGTAGGAGGCGGGGATCACGCTTTCTTT
many	NA	TRBV6-2/TRBV6-3	TRBJ2-5	CASTDLGGQETQYF	TGTGCCAGCACCGACCTCGGGGGACAAGAGACCCAGTACTTC
NA	NA	TRBV20-1	TRBJ1-1	CSALIGGNTEAFF	TGCAGTGCTCTGATAGGAGGGAACACTGAAGCTTTCTTT
many	NA	TRBV28	TRBJ2-3	CASGGRGSDTQYF	TGTGCCAGCGGGGGCAGGGGATCAGATACGCAGTATTTT
NA	TRBD1	TRBV12-3/TRBV12-4	TRBJ2-6	CAICFIRGQRSGANVLTF	TGTGCCATCTGTTTCATCCGGGGACAGAGATCTGGGGCCAACGTCCTGACTTTC
many	NA	TRBV29-1	TRBJ2-3	CSVESTNTQYF	TGCAGCGTTGAATCGACGAATACGCAGTATTTT
few	TRBD2	TRBV18	TRBJ2-1	CASSPPLAGLIYNEQFF	TGTGCCAGCTCACCGCCCCTAGCGGGCCTAATTTACAATGAGCAGTTCTTC
few	NA	TRBV19	TRBJ1-1	CASKTGVFDTEAFF	TGTGCCAGCAAGACAGGTGTTTTTGATACTGAAGCTTTCTTT
NA	NA	TRBV28	TRBJ2-7	CASSRRLGLYEQYF	TGTGCCAGCAGTCGAAGGCTGGGCCTCTACGAGCAGTACTTC
NA	TRBD2	TRBV6-1	TRBJ2-1	CASSRSYSTTSVSYNEQFF	TGTGCCAGCAGCCGCAGCTATTCCACGACTAGCGTTTCCTACAATGAGCAGTTCTTC
many	TRBD1	TRBV2	TRBJ2-5	CASNPTGGAQYF	TGTGCCAGCAATCCTACAGGGGGCGCCCAGTACTTC
few	NA	TRBV7-2	TRBJ1-6	CASSLRANTKPPLHF	TGTGCCAGCAGCTTAAGGGCCAACACGAAACCACCCCTCCACTTT
NA	TRBD1	TRBV7-2	TRBJ2-7	CASSLDRGNYEQYF	TGTGCCAGCAGCTTGGACAGGGGGAACTACGAGCAGTACTTC
many	NA	TRBV12-3/TRBV12-4	TRBJ1-1	CASRQRLGDIEAFF	TGTGCCAGCAGGCAGAGGTTGGGAGACATTGAAGCTTTCTTT
NA	NA	TRBV18	TRBJ2-2	CASSPPAATGELFF	TGTGCCAGCTCACCACCGGCAGCAACCGGGGAGCTGTTTTTT
many	NA	TRBV4-3	TRBJ2-1	CASSQDRGTTGRDEQFF	TGCGCCAGCAGCCAAGATCGGGGGACCACTGGTCGTGATGAGCAGTTCTTC
NA	NA	TRBV7-9	TRBJ1-6	CASTLVADGKSPLHF	TGTGCCAGCACCCTAGTGGCAGACGGGAAATCACCCCTCCACTTT
few	NA	TRBV6-1	TRBJ2-4	CASSPTLPKNIQYF	TGTGCCAGCAGCCCGACTCTCCCAAAAAACATTCAGTACTTC
many	NA	TRBV7-9	TRBJ2-7	CASSPGGAFYEQYF	TGTGCCAGTTCCCCAGGGGGGGCGTTTTACGAGCAGTACTTC
few	TRBD1	TRBV11-2	TRBJ2-6	CASSPRTGHSSGANVLTF	TGTGCCAGCAGCCCACGGACAGGTCACAGCTCTGGGGCCAACGTCCTGACTTTC
NA	NA	TRBV25-1	TRBJ2-4	CASSKTGSKNIQYF	TGTGCCAGCAGTAAAACAGGGTCCAAAAACATTCAGTACTTC
many	NA	TRBV7-8	TRBJ2-3	CASSLGTGGWDTQYF	TGTGCCAGCAGCTTAGGAACCGGAGGGTGGGATACGCAGTATTTT
few	NA	TRBV5-1	TRBJ2-1	CASSFPDGGAKYNEQFF	TGCGCCAGCAGCTTTCCTGATGGGGGGGCGAAGTACAATGAGCAGTTCTTC
few	NA	TRBV29-1	TRBJ2-1	CSVGKAMGGNNEQFF	TGCAGCGTTGGTAAGGCGATGGGCGGAAACAATGAGCAGTTCTTC
many	TRBD1	TRBV6-6	TRBJ2-7	CASSTGTVYEQYF	TGTGCCAGCAGTACGGGGACAGTCTACGAGCAGTACTTC
NA	NA	TRBV29-1	TRBJ2-7	CSVTLRARSSYEQYF	TGCAGCGTGACCCTCCGGGCCCGCAGCTCCTACGAGCAGTACTTC
few	NA	TRBV5-1	TRBJ2-5	CASSGSGETQYF	TGCGCCAGCAGCGGATCCGGGGAGACCCAGTACTTC
many	TRBD1	TRBV12-3/TRBV12-4	TRBJ2-7	CASSLLTGAYEQYF	TGTGCCAGCAGCCTCCTGACAGGGGCCTACGAGCAGTACTTC
NA	NA	TRBV7-2	TRBJ2-3	CASSLVGRSTDTQYF	TGTGCCAGCAGCTTAGTTGGCCGGAGCACAGATACGCAGTATTTT
many	NA	TRBV14	TRBJ2-5	CASSQGGTRLLETQYF	TGTGCCAGCAGCCAAGGCGGGACCAGATTGTTAGAGACCCAGTACTTC
few	TRBD2	TRBV12-3/TRBV12-4	TRBJ2-5	CASRPLAGGRRAQYF	TGTGCCAGCAGACCACTAGCGGGAGGGCGGAGGGCCCAGTACTTC
few	TRBD1	TRBV7-2	TRBJ1-4	CASSSGTGDEKLFF	TGTGCCAGCAGCTCCGGGACAGGGGATGAAAAACTGTTTTTT
few	NA	TRBV7-9	TRBJ2-5	CASSPEGRDGNIWTQYF	TGTGCCAGCAGCCCAGAGGGCCGGGACGGCAATATCTGGACCCAGTACTTC
many	NA	TRBV20-1	TRBJ2-1	CSARGGPGLNEQFF	TGCAGTGCTAGAGGCGGGCCCGGACTCAATGAGCAGTTCTTC